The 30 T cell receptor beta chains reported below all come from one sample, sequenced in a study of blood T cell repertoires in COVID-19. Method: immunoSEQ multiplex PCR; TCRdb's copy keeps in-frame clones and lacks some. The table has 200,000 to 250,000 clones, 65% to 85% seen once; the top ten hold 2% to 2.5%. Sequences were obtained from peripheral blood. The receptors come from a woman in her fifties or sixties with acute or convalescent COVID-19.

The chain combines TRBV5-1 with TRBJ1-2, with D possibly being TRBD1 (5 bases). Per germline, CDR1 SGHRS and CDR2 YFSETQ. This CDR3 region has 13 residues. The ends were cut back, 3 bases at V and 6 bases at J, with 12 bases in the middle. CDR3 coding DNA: TGCGCCAGCAGCTCCACCGACAGCAATGGCTACACCTTC. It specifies CASSSTDSNGYTF.

CDR3 protein: CASSQSSVSGNTIYF. The CDR3 coding sequence is TGTGCCAGCAGCCAATCTTCTGTCTCTGGAAACACCATATATTTT. The chain couples TRBV16 to TRBJ1-3; no definite D call. Germline lookup yields CDR1 KGHSY and CDR2 FQNENV. The ends were cut back, 0 bases at V and 0 bases at J, with 6 bases in the middle. This CDR3 is 15 amino acids long.

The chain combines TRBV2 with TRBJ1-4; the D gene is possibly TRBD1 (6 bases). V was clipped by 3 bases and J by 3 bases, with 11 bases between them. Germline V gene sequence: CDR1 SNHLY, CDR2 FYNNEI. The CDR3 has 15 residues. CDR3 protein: CASSDWTVANEKLFF. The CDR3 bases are TGTGCCAGCAGTGATTGGACAGTTGCTAATGAAAAACTGTTTTTT.

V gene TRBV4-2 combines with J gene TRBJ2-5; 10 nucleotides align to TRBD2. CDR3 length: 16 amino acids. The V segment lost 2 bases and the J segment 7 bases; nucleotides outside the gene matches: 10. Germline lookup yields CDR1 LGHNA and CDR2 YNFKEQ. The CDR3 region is CASSQQASGSRGTQYF. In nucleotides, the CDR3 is TGTGCCAGCAGCCAACAGGCTAGCGGGAGCCGGGGGACCCAGTACTTC.

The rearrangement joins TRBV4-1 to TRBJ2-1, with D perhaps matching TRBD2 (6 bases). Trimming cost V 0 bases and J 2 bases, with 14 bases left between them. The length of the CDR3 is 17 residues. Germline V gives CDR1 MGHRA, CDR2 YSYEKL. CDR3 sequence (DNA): TGCGCCAGCAGCCAAGATCATCATGGAGGGGCCTACAATGAGCAGTTCTTC. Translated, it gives CASSQDHHGGAYNEQFF.

As DNA, the CDR3 is TGTGCCAGCAGTGGCCAGGCAGGGCACGGGTCACCCCTCCACTTT. Translation gives CASSGQAGHGSPLHF. The rearrangement links TRBV2 to TRBJ1-6; D is possibly TRBD1 (5 bases). Per germline, CDR1 SNHLY and CDR2 FYNNEI. V lost 4 bases, J lost 10 bases, and 17 bases lay in between. The CDR3 covers 15 residues.

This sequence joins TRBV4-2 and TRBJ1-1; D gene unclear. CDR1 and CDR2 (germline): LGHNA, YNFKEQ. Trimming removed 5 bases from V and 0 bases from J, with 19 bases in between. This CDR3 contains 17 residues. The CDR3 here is CASSSIGEGTLNTEAFF. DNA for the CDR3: TGTGCCAGCAGCTCCATCGGGGAGGGAACGTTGAACACTGAAGCTTTCTTT.

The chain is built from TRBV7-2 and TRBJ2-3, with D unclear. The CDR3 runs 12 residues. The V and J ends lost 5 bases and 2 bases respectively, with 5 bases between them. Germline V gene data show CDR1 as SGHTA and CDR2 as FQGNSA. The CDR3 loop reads CASSPTTDTQYF. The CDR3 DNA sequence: TGTGCCAGCAGCCCTACCACAGATACGCAGTATTTT.

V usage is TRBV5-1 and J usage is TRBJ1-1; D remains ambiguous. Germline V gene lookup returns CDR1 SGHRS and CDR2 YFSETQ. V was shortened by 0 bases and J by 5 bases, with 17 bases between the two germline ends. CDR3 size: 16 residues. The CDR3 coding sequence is TGCGCCAGCAGCTTGGGCCCGGGAGAGGTTAGAACTGAAGCTTTCTTT. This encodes CASSLGPGEVRTEAFF.

The CDR3 nucleotides read TGTGCCAGCAGCTTAGAATCGACTGTGAACTATGGCTACACCTTC. This encodes CASSLESTVNYGYTF. The rearrangement joins TRBV11-2 to TRBJ1-2, with D uncertain. Trimming cost V 0 bases and J 2 bases, with 10 bases left between them. The CDR3 spans 15 residues. In germline, CDR1 is SGHAT, CDR2 FQNNGV. The full variable domain, rest sourced from reference TRBV11-2 and TRBJ1-2, is EAGVAQSPRYKIIEKRQSVAFWCNPISGHATLYWYQQILGQGPKLLIQFQNNGVVDDSQLPKDRFSAERLKGVDSTLKIQPAKLEDSAVYLCASSLESTVNYGYTFGSGTRLTVV.

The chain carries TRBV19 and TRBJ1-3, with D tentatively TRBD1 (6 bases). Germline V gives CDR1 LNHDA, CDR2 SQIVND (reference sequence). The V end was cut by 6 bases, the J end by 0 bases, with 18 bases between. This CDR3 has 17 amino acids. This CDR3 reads CASSKQGRKSSGNTIYF. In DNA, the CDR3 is TGTGCCAGTAGCAAACAGGGACGCAAAAGCTCTGGAAACACCATATATTTT.

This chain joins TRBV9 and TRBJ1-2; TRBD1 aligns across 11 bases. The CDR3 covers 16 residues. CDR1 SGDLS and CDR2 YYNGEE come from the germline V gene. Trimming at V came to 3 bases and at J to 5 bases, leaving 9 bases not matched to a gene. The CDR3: CASSDEPGQGEYGYTF. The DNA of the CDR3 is TGTGCCAGCAGCGATGAACCGGGACAGGGGGAATATGGCTACACCTTC.

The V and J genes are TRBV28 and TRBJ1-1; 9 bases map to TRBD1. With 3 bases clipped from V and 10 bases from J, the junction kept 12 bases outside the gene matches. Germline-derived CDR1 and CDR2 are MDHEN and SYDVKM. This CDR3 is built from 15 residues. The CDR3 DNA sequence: TGTGCCAGCAGTTTCCCCGGGACAGGGATCTATTTAGCTTTCTTT. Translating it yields CASSFPGTGIYLAFF.

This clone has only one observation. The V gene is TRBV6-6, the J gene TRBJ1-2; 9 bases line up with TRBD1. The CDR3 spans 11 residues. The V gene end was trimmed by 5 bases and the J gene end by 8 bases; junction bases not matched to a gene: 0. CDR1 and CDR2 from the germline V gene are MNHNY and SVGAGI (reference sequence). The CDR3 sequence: CASSTGGGYTF. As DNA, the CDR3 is TGTGCCAGCAGTACAGGGGGCGGCTACACCTTC.

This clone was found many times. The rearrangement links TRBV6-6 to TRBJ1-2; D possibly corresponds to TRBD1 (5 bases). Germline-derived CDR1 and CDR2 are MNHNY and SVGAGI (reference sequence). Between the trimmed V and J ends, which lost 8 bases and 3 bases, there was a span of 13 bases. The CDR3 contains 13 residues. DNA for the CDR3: TGTGCCAGCTCCAGGGTAGTCGACTATGGCTACACCTTC. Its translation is CASSRVVDYGYTF.

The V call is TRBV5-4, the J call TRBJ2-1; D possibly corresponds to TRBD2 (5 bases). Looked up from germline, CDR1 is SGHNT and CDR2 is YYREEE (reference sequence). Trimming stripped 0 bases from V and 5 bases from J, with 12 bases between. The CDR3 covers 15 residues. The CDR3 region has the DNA TGTGCCAGCAGCTTGGGCGCTAGCAGTGACAATGAGCAGTTCTTC. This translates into CASSLGASSDNEQFF.

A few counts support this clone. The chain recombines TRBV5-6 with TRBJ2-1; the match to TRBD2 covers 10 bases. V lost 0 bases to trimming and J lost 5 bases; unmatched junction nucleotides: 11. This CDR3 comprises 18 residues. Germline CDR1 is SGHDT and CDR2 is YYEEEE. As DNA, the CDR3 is TGTGCCAGCAGCTTGGAGCGACGTAGCGGGGGGATCCACAATGAGCAGTTCTTC. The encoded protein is CASSLERRSGGIHNEQFF.

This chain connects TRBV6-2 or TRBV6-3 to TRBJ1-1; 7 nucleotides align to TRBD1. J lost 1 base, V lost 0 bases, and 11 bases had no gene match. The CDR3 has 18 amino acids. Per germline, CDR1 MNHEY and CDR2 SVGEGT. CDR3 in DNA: TGTGCCAGCAGTTACTCTCCCGCCGGACAGGCGCGGAACACTGAAGCTTTCTTT. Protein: CASSYSPAGQARNTEAFF.

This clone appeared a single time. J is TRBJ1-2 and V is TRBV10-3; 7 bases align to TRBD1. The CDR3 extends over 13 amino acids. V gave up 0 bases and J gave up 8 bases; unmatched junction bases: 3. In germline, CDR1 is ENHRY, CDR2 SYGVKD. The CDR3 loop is CAISESTGTGYTF. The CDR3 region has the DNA TGTGCCATCAGTGAGTCGACAGGGACAGGCTACACCTTC.

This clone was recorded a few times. CDR3 region: CASSQAGAAQETQYF. The CDR3 DNA reads TGTGCCAGCAGCCAGGCCGGAGCGGCGCAAGAGACCCAGTACTTC. The J gene is TRBJ2-5, the V gene TRBV3-1 (or the pseudogene TRBV3-2); tentative D call: TRBD2 (5 bases). The CDR3 runs 15 residues. V shed 3 bases and J shed 2 bases, with 13 bases lying between them. Germline CDR1 LGHDT, CDR2 YNNKEL (reference sequence).

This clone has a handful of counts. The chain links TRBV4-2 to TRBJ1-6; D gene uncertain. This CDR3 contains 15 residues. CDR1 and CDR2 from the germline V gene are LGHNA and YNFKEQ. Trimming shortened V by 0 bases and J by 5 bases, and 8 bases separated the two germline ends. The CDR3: CASSQDKLDNSPLHF. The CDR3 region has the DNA TGTGCCAGCAGCCAAGACAAGTTAGATAATTCACCCCTCCACTTT.

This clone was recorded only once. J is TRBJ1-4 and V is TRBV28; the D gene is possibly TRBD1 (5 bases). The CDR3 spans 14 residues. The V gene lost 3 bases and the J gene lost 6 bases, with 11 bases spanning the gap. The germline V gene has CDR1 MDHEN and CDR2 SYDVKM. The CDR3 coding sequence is TGTGCCAGCAGTTTCGGGGGGGTTGATGAAAAACTGTTTTTT. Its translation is CASSFGGVDEKLFF. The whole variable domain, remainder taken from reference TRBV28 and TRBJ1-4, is DVKVTQSSRYLVKRTGEKVFLECVQDMDHENMFWYRQDPGLGLRLIYFSYDVKMKEKGDIPEGYSVSREKKERFSLILESASTNQTSMYLCASSFGGVDEKLFFGSGTQLSVL.

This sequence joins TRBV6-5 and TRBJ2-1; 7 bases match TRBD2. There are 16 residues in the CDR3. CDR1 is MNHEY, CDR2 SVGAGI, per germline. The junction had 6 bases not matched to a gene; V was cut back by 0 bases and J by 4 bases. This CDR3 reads CASSYSGGGGYNEQFF. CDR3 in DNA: TGTGCCAGCAGTTACTCGGGCGGGGGTGGATACAATGAGCAGTTCTTC.

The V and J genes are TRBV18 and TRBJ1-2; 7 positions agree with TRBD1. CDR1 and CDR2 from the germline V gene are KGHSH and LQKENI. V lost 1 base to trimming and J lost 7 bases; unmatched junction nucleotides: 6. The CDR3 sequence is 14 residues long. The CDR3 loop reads CASSPLETGFGYTF. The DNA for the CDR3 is TGTGCCAGCTCACCACTCGAGACAGGGTTTGGCTACACCTTC.

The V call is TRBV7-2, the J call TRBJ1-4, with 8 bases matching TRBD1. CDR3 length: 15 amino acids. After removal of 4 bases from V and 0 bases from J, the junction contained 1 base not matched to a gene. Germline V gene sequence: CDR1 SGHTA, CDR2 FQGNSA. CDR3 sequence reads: CASSSDRATNEKLFF. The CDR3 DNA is TGTGCCAGCAGCTCGGACAGGGCAACTAATGAAAAACTGTTTTTT.

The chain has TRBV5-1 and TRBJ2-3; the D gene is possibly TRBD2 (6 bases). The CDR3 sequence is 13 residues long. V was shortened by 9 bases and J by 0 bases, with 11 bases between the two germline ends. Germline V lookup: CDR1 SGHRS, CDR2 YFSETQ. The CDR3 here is CAITGTSTDTQYF. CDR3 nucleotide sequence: TGCGCCATCACCGGGACTAGCACAGATACGCAGTATTTT.

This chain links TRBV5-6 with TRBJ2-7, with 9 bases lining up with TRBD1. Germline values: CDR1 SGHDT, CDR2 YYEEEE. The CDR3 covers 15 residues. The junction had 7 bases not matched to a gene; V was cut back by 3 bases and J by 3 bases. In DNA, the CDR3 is TGTGCCAGCAGCTATGCGACAGGGGGTTTCTACGAGCAGTACTTC. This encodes CASSYATGGFYEQYF.

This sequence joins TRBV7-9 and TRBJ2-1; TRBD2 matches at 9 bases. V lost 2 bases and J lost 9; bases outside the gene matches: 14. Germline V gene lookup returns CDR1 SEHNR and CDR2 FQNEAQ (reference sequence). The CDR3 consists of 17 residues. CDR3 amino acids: CASSLPRVAGAWGEQFF. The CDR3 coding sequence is TGTGCCAGCAGCTTACCCCGGGTAGCGGGGGCTTGGGGTGAGCAGTTCTTC.

The CDR3 bases are TGTGCCAGCAGCTTCCGGACGGGGAACACAGATACGCAGTATTTT. This gives the protein CASSFRTGNTDTQYF. V usage is TRBV5-4 and J usage is TRBJ2-3, with D maybe TRBD2 (5 bases). Germline CDR1 is SGHNT and CDR2 is YYREEE (reference sequence). V was pared by 2 bases and J by 2 bases, with 12 bases between. The CDR3 totals 15 residues.

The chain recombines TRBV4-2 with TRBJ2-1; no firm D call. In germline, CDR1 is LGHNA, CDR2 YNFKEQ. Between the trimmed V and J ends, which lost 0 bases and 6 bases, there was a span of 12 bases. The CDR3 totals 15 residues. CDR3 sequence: CASSQETRALNEQFF. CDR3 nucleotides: TGTGCCAGCAGCCAAGAGACGAGAGCGCTCAATGAGCAGTTCTTC.